This entry lists 13 T cell receptor beta chains sequenced from one sample in a study of PD-1 blockade in mismatch repair-deficient tumors (dated by TCRdb to about 2017). Libraries came from the immunoSEQ multiplex PCR assay. The clones in this table, taken by TCRdb from immuneACCESS, are in-frame only. Not every clone is retained; where verified, under half of the shortfall comes from an unresolved V gene, and the cause of the rest is unknown. This sample is represented by roughly 38,000 clones; approximately 80% of them were singletons. Together, the top ten hold more than 1% of the sample. Sequences were derived from PBMCs, sampled about 40 weeks after starting pembrolizumab. The receptors originated from an adult with mismatch repair-deficient cancer.

This clone occurred once. CDR3 coding DNA: TGTGCCAGCAGCACCGTAGCGGGATTGAAGTTCTTC. This sequence encodes CASSTVAGLKFF. The rearrangement links TRBV7-3 to TRBJ2-1, with 8 bases aligning to TRBD2. V lost 5 bases to trimming and J lost 14 bases; unmatched junction nucleotides: 8. Germline lookup yields CDR1 SGHTA and CDR2 FQGTGA. The CDR3 covers 12 residues.

The chain is built from TRBV9 and TRBJ1-1; perhaps TRBD1 as D (5 bases). Germline V gives CDR1 SGDLS, CDR2 YYNGEE. V was trimmed by 2 bases and J by 4 bases, leaving 12 bases between them. This CDR3 is 14 amino acids long. CDR3 sequence: CASSVSGTLTEAFF. In DNA, the CDR3 is TGTGCCAGCAGCGTTTCCGGGACTCTCACTGAAGCTTTCTTT.

V usage is TRBV11-2 and J usage is TRBJ2-3, with 11 nucleotides matching TRBD2. V shed 5 bases, J shed 10 bases, and the junction held 5 bases outside the gene matches. The CDR3 consists of 13 residues. Germline V gene sequence: CDR1 SGHAT, CDR2 FQNNGV. The CDR3 region is CASSHGTSGPQYF. CDR3 nucleotide sequence: TGTGCCAGCAGCCACGGGACTAGCGGACCGCAGTATTTT.

V is TRBV5-1 and J is TRBJ1-4; D possibly corresponds to TRBD1 (5 bases). The CDR3 is made up of 15 amino acids. Trimming took off 4 bases at V and 8 bases at J, with 18 bases between the two ends. The germline V gene has CDR1 SGHRS and CDR2 YFSETQ. In DNA form, the CDR3 reads TGCGCCAGCAGCCCCGGATTAATCGGGGGGGAAAAACTGTTTTTT. Translated, it gives CASSPGLIGGEKLFF.

This chain uses TRBV29-1 with TRBJ1-1; a weak D match, TRBD1 (6 bases). Germline CDR1 SQVTM, CDR2 ANQGSEA. The CDR3 is 16 residues long. Deletions cut 1 base from V and 2 bases from J, with 17 bases between. The CDR3 DNA reads as TGCAGCGTTGAAGGGGCCCAGACAGGAAGAAACACTGAAGCTTTCTTT. Protein product: CSVEGAQTGRNTEAFF.

V gene TRBV7-2 combines with J gene TRBJ2-5, with a weak D call TRBD2 (5 bases). In germline, CDR1 is SGHTA, CDR2 FQGNSA. CDR3 length equals 14 residues. V was shortened by 0 bases and J by 5 bases, with 10 bases between the two germline ends. The CDR3 nucleotides are TGTGCCAGCAGCTTAGCGCGGGCCACCGAGACCCAGTACTTC. Residues: CASSLARATETQYF.

V is TRBV7-8 and J is TRBJ2-1; 11 nucleotides agree with TRBD2. The junction had 6 bases not matched to a gene; V was cut back by 5 bases and J by 6 bases. Germline values: CDR1 SGHVS, CDR2 FQNEAQ. The CDR3 has 15 residues. The CDR3 DNA is TGTGCCAGCAGCCCACTAGCGGGAGTTGGCAATGAGCAGTTCTTC. It yields the protein CASSPLAGVGNEQFF.

DNA for the CDR3: TGCGCCAGCAGCCAAGGGACAGGGAAAGGCAACGAGCAGTACTTC. This sequence encodes CASSQGTGKGNEQYF. The J gene is TRBJ2-7, the V gene TRBV4-1; 8 bases fit TRBD1. This CDR3 contains 15 residues. Germline loops: CDR1 MGHRA, CDR2 YSYEKL. Trimming at V came to 1 base and at J to 5 bases, leaving 7 bases not matched to a gene.

The chain is built from TRBV18 and TRBJ2-5; 12 nucleotides match TRBD2. V trimming: 5 bases; J trimming: 2 bases; junction bases outside the gene matches: 3. Germline CDR1 KGHSH, CDR2 LQKENI. CDR3 length equals 15 residues. CDR3 amino acids: CASSVTSGSQETQYF. As DNA, the CDR3 is TGTGCCAGCTCAGTGACTAGCGGGAGTCAAGAGACCCAGTACTTC.

The chain recombines TRBV27 with TRBJ2-3; 9 bases line up with TRBD2. Germline assignment: CDR1 MNHEY and CDR2 SMNVEV (reference sequence). After removal of 9 bases from V and 2 bases from J, the junction contained 6 bases not matched to a gene. This CDR3 has 14 amino acids. The CDR3 reads CASSTSGNTDTQYF. The CDR3 region has the DNA TGTGCCAGTTCGACTAGCGGAAACACAGATACGCAGTATTTT.

This clone was observed a handful of times. The genes are TRBV13 and TRBJ2-7; D is possibly TRBD1 (6 bases). CDR1 PRHDT and CDR2 FYEKMQ come from the germline V gene (reference sequence). The length of the CDR3 is 15 residues. V dropped 5 bases and J dropped 5 bases, with 19 bases sitting between them. This CDR3 is CASSPRRGRGHEQYF. The CDR3 DNA reads as TGTGCCAGCAGCCCCCGCCGGGGCAGGGGCCACGAGCAGTACTTC.

The chain recombines TRBV12-5 with TRBJ2-2, with 14 positions matching TRBD2. CDR1 is LGHNT, CDR2 FRNRAP, per germline. The CDR3 is 18 residues long. Trimming took 0 bases from V and 4 from J; bases not matched to a gene: 4. The CDR3 here is CASGLVGLAGASTGELFF. For the CDR3, the DNA is TGTGCTAGTGGTTTGGTGGGACTAGCGGGAGCCAGCACCGGGGAGCTGTTTTTT.

This chain uses TRBV5-1 with TRBJ2-3, with a tentative D call TRBD1 (5 bases). The CDR3 is made up of 14 amino acids. Germline V gene lookup returns CDR1 SGHRS and CDR2 YFSETQ. The germline V and J ends were trimmed by 4 bases and 2 bases, with 11 bases remaining between them. The CDR3 loop reads CASSPDIYTDTQYF. The CDR3 nucleotides read TGCGCCAGCAGCCCGGACATTTACACAGATACGCAGTATTTT.